The rows below give T cell receptor beta chains drawn from one sample of a study of T cells in Graves' hyperthyroidism and ophthalmopathy. TCRdb processed the multiplex PCR reads anew with MiXCR; each CDR3 protein has one entry. The sample consists of roughly 640,000 distinct CDR3 sequences, more than 15% of them appearing once. Sequencing was done on a sample of blood. These receptors originate from a woman aged 40 to 50 with Graves' ophthalmopathy. CDR3s include the opening cysteine and the closing phenylalanine or tryptophan. D genes are given only for firm matches. The listing skips clone size in some rows; elsewhere it reads once, few, many or a size class.

V	D	J	size	CDR3	DNA
TRBV19	TRBD1	TRBJ2-7	.	CASSIRLGDSPILSSYEQYF	TGTGCCAGTAGTATTCGGCTTGGGGACAGCCCAATTTTATCCTCCTACGAGCAGTACTTC
TRBV11-2	.	TRBJ2-3	many	CASSYPPDRGSVGDTQYF	TGTGCCAGCAGCTACCCCCCTGATAGGGGCAGCGTTGGAGATACGCAGTATTTT
TRBV28	TRBD2	TRBJ2-3	.	CASRVRAGGTDTQYF	TGTGCCAGCAGAGTTAGGGCGGGGGGCACAGATACGCAGTATTTT
TRBV20-1	TRBD2	TRBJ2-3	many	CSARPAGGGDTQYF	TGCAGTGCTAGACCGGCGGGAGGGGGGGATACGCAGTATTTT
TRBV11-2	.	TRBJ2-3	many	CASSLESGDTQYF	TGTGCCAGCAGCTTAGAAAGCGGGGATACGCAGTATTTT
TRBV5-8	TRBD2	TRBJ2-3	many	CASRKGTSQHTDTQYF	TGTGCCAGCAGAAAAGGGACTAGCCAACACACAGATACGCAGTATTTT
TRBV11-2	.	TRBJ2-3	many	CASSLGTPYTQYF	TGTGCCAGCAGCTTAGGTACTCCCTATACGCAGTATTTT
TRBV3-1	.	TRBJ1-6	.	CASSQDWGGLTNSPLHF	TGTGCCAGCAGCCAAGATTGGGGGGGCTTGACTAATTCACCCCTCCACTTT
TRBV7-9	TRBD2	TRBJ2-3	few	CASSLSGAEGDTQYF	TGTGCCAGCAGCCTTAGCGGGGCAGAGGGAGATACGCAGTATTTT
TRBV6-1	TRBD1	TRBJ1-2	many	CASSELAGGYGYTF	TGTGCCAGCAGTGAACTCGCAGGGGGCTATGGCTACACCTTC
TRBV27	.	TRBJ1-1	few	CASSLSPGTEAFF	TGTGCCAGCAGTTTAAGTCCAGGTACTGAAGCTTTCTTT
TRBV11-2	TRBD2	TRBJ2-2	.	CASSLDGLAGGTGELFF	TGTGCCAGCAGCTTAGATGGACTAGCGGGAGGGACCGGGGAGCTGTTTTTT
TRBV5-1	TRBD1	TRBJ2-3	few	CASTVGQGGTDTQYF	TGCGCCAGCACCGTTGGACAGGGTGGCACAGATACGCAGTATTTT
TRBV18	.	TRBJ2-1	many	CASSTIAANEQFF	TGTGCCAGCTCAACCATTGCCGCCAATGAGCAGTTCTTC
TRBV7-7	.	TRBJ2-5	.	CASSLAGGGGTQYF	TGTGCTAGCAGCTTAGCTGGGGGAGGAGGGACCCAGTACTTC
TRBV5-1	.	TRBJ1-1	many	CASSSTGTSAFF	TGCGCCAGCAGCTCGACCGGGACATCAGCTTTCTTT
TRBV7-9	TRBD1	TRBJ1-2	many	CASSTDRGNGYTF	TGTGCCAGCAGCACAGACAGGGGTAATGGCTACACCTTC
TRBV7-9	TRBD1	TRBJ2-7	many	CASSLAGTATYEQYF	TGTGCCAGCAGCTTAGCGGGGACAGCAACCTACGAGCAGTACTTC
TRBV3-1	.	TRBJ2-5	.	CASSSLEVKETQYF	TGTGCCAGCAGCTCCCTAGAAGTGAAGGAGACCCAGTACTTC
TRBV6-5	.	TRBJ1-1	many	CASSYGQGRMEAFF	TGTGCCAGCAGTTACGGGCAGGGTAGAATGGAAGCTTTCTTT
TRBV18	.	TRBJ1-1	.	CASSRPSGSLNTEAFF	TGTGCCAGCTCAAGGCCCTCGGGCAGCTTGAACACTGAAGCTTTCTTT
TRBV6-1	.	TRBJ2-6	.	CASSFGGGSGANVLTF	TGTGCCAGCAGTTTTGGAGGGGGCTCTGGGGCCAACGTCCTGACTTTC
TRBV6-1	.	TRBJ1-5	.	CASSASLISNQPQHF	TGTGCCAGCAGTGCAAGCCTTATAAGCAATCAGCCCCAGCATTTT
TRBV2	.	TRBJ1-6	.	CASGRRQAYNSPLHF	TGTGCCAGCGGGAGACGGCAGGCGTATAATTCACCCCTCCACTTT
TRBV29-1	.	TRBJ2-6	.	CSTYSGANVLTF	TGCAGCACCTACTCTGGGGCCAACGTCCTGACTTTC
TRBV10-1	.	TRBJ2-2	few	CASASGARTGELFF	TGCGCCTCCGCGTCGGGAGCGCGCACCGGGGAGCTGTTTTTT
TRBV3-1	.	TRBJ2-7	few	CASSPLDFAYEQYF	TGTGCCAGCAGCCCCCTAGATTTCGCCTACGAGCAGTACTTC
TRBV20-1	TRBD2	TRBJ2-1	many	CSARELALLNEQFF	TGCAGTGCTAGAGAACTAGCGCTTCTCAATGAGCAGTTCTTC
TRBV29-1	.	TRBJ1-1	many	CSVETGQGRTEAFF	TGCAGCGTTGAAACAGGACAAGGACGGACTGAAGCTTTCTTT